This entry lists 4 T cell receptor beta chains sequenced from one sample in a study of PD-1 blockade in classical Hodgkin lymphoma. Every patient was affected by relapse after autologous stem cell transplantation, while exposure to brentuximab vedotin was not uniform. Profiled with immunoSEQ multiplex PCR; TCRdb holds only in-frame clones, not every one. Of 150,000 or so clones in the sample, 78% are singletons; the top ten hold approximately 9.6%. This specimen consisted of peripheral blood mononuclear cells (PBMCs), obtained before the second cycle of nivolumab. All receptors come from a human donor with classical Hodgkin lymphoma.

This clone was counted a few times. Other nucleotide sequences from this sample produce the same CDR3. The chain's CDR3 is CASSVGGGGNQPQHF. The CDR3 DNA reads as TGTGCCAGCAGTGTCGGTGGGGGAGGGAATCAGCCCCAGCATTTT. V is TRBV6-1 and J is TRBJ1-5; D is perhaps TRBD1 (5 bases). Germline assignment: CDR1 MNHNS and CDR2 SASEGT. V was cut by 4 bases and J by 4 bases, with 14 bases left in between. The CDR3 runs to 15 residues.

The V gene is TRBV28, the J gene TRBJ1-1, with 7 bases identical to TRBD1. The trim removed 2 bases at V and 5 bases at J, leaving 8 bases unmatched. The CDR3 runs 15 residues. CDR1 MDHEN and CDR2 SYDVKM come from the germline V gene. The DNA for the CDR3 is TGTGCCAGCAGTTTAGGGGGACAGTTAGGGACTGAAGCTTTCTTT. It yields the protein CASSLGGQLGTEAFF.

This clone was detected once. The chain carries TRBV29-1 and TRBJ2-1; D gene uncertain. The V end was cut by 7 bases, the J end by 2 bases, with 12 bases between. The CDR3 is 13 amino acids. Per the germline V gene, CDR1 is SQVTM and CDR2 is ANQGSEA. The CDR3 bases are TGCAGCGGACGTGACGGCACCTACAATGAGCAGTTCTTC. Encoded protein: CSGRDGTYNEQFF.

The chain has TRBV15 and TRBJ1-1; D unresolved. The length of the CDR3 is 13 residues. The germline CDR1 and CDR2 sequences are LNHNV and YYDKDF (reference sequence). Trimming cost V 4 bases and J 1 base, with 7 bases left between them. The CDR3 loop is CATSIKRNTEAFF. The CDR3 DNA follows: TGTGCCACCAGCATCAAGAGGAACACTGAAGCTTTCTTT.